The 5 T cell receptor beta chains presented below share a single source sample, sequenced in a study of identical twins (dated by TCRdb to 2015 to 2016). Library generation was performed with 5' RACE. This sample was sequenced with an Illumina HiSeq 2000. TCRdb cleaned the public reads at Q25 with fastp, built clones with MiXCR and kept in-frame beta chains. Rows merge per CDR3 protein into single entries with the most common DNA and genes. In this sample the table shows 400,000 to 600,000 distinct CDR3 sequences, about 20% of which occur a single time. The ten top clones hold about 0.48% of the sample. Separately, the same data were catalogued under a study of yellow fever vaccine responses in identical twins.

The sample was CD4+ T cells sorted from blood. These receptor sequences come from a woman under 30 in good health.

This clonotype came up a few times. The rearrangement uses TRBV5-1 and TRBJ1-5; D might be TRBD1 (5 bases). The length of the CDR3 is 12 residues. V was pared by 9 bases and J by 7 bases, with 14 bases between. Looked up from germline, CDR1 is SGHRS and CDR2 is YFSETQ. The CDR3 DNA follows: TGCGCCACCACGGATAAGGGGCAGCCCCAGCATTTT. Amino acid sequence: CATTDKGQPQHF.

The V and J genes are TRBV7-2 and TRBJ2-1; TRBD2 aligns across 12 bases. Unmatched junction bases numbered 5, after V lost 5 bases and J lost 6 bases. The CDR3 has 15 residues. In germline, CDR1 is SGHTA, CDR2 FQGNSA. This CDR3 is CASSRGLAGTNEQFF. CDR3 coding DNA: TGTGCCAGCAGCCGCGGACTAGCGGGGACCAATGAGCAGTTCTTC.

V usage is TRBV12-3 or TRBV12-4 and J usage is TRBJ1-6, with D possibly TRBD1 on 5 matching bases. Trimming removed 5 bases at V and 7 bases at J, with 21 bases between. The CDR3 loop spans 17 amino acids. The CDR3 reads CASSAWPAGLSNSPLHF. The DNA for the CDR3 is TGTGCCAGCAGTGCTTGGCCGGCGGGACTCTCAAATTCACCCCTCCACTTT.

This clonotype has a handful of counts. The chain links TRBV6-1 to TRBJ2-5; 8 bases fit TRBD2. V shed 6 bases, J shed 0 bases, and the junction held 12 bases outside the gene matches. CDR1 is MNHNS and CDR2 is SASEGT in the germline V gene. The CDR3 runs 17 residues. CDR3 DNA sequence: TGTGCCAGCAGAGGAAGTAGCGGGGTACCGTACCAAGAGACCCAGTACTTC. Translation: CASRGSSGVPYQETQYF.

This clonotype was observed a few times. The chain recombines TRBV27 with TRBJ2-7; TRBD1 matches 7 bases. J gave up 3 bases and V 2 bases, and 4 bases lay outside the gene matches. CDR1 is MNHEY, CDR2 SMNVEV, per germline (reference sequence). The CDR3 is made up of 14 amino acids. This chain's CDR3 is CASSLRQGIYEQYF. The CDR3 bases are TGTGCCAGCAGTTTAAGACAGGGAATCTACGAGCAGTACTTC.